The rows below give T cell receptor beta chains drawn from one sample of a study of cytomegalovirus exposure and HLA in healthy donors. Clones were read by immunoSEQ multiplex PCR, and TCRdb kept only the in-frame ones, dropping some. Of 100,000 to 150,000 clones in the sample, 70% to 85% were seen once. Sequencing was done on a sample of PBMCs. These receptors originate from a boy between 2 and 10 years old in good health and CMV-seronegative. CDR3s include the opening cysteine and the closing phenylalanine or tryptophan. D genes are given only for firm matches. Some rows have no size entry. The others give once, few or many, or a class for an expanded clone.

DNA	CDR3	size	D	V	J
TGCGCCAGCAGCCAAGAAGAGGGAAGTTCCTACGAGCAGTACTTC	CASSQEEGSSYEQYF	once	NA	TRBV4-3	TRBJ2-7
TGCGCCAGCAGCTCCGACAGATCCTACAATGAGCAGTTCTTC	CASSSDRSYNEQFF	few	NA	TRBV5-1	TRBJ2-1
TGTGCCAGTAACAGGGGGAATGGCTACACCTTC	CASNRGNGYTF	NA	TRBD1	TRBV19	TRBJ1-2
TGTGCCAGCAGCCCGACAGGGGAAAATGAGCAGTTCTTC	CASSPTGENEQFF	few	TRBD1	TRBV6-5	TRBJ2-1
TGTGCCAGCAGGATAGGGCAGGGCACTGAAGCTTTCTTT	CASRIGQGTEAFF	NA	NA	TRBV6-5	TRBJ1-1
TGTGTCAGTAGTACCCCCCGGGACAGGACACAAGAGACCCAGTACTTC	CVSSTPRDRTQETQYF	NA	TRBD1	TRBV19	TRBJ2-5
TGTGCCAGCAGCGCTACCGGGACAGCTGACTATGGCTACACCTTC	CASSATGTADYGYTF	NA	TRBD1	TRBV9	TRBJ1-2
TGTGCCAGCAGTTCCGCGGGCGTCCCTAATGAAAAACTGTTTTTT	CASSSAGVPNEKLFF	NA	NA	TRBV6-5	TRBJ1-4
TGTGCCAGCAGTTCAGGGGGCTACACCTTC	CASSSGGYTF	NA	NA	TRBV6-6	TRBJ1-2
TGTGCCAGCAGCTTCTTCCGCCAGGGAGGCACCGGGGAGCTGTTTTTT	CASSFFRQGGTGELFF	NA	NA	TRBV5-4	TRBJ2-2
TGTGCCAGCAGCACCCTCCGGGGGGAGGCTGAAGCTTTCTTT	CASSTLRGEAEAFF	NA	NA	TRBV6-6	TRBJ1-1
TGCGCCAGCAGCTCCCGAGCAGATACGCAGTATTTT	CASSSRADTQYF	NA	NA	TRBV5-1	TRBJ2-3
TGTTCCAGCAGCTTAAATTTCGGCAGGGCCTTGAACACTGAAGCTTTCTTT	CSSSLNFGRALNTEAFF	NA	NA	TRBV7-9	TRBJ1-1